Below are 18 T cell receptor beta chains sequenced from a single sample in a study of identical twins. Each CDR3 protein gets one entry after TCRdb re-called the 5' RACE reads with MiXCR. The sample comprises 700,000 to 950,000 distinct CDR3 sequences, more than 9% of which are singletons, and around 1.5% rests with the top ten. This sample was shared with a second study, whose subject was yellow fever vaccine responses in identical twins.

The sequenced sample consisted of PBMCs. These receptors were taken from a woman aged 18 to 35 in good health.

The V and J genes are TRBV3-1 and TRBJ2-1; the D gene is possibly TRBD1 (5 bases). CDR1 is LGHDT and CDR2 is YNNKEL in the germline V gene (reference sequence). V lost 1 base to trimming and J lost 3 bases, with 13 bases between them. The CDR3 length is 16 residues. As DNA, the CDR3 is TGTGCCAGCAGCCAAGTGGGTAGGGGCCGCTACAATGAGCAGTTCTTC. Encoded protein: CASSQVGRGRYNEQFF.

The chain employs TRBV4-1 and TRBJ2-5; D could derive from TRBD1 or TRBD2 (5 bases each). This CDR3 spans 18 amino acids. Germline V CDR1 and CDR2: MGHRA, YSYEKL. V lost 3 bases and J lost 4, with 24 bases in between. Here the CDR3 DNA reads TGCGCCAGCAGCCACCACTGGAGTACTAGGTGGGGCGTAGAGACCCAGTACTTC. It yields the protein CASSHHWSTRWGVETQYF.

This clonotype was observed a few times. The J gene is TRBJ1-2, the V gene TRBV11-2; 10 bases align to TRBD1. The V segment lost 6 bases and the J segment 8 bases; nucleotides outside the gene matches: 9. Germline CDR1 is SGHAT and CDR2 is FQNNGV. CDR3 length equals 14 residues. The CDR3 reads CASSFQTGGEGYTF. Here the CDR3 DNA reads TGTGCCAGCAGTTTCCAGACAGGGGGCGAAGGCTACACCTTC.

V is TRBV6-1 and J is TRBJ2-1; TRBD1 is a possible D gene (6 bases). The CDR3 totals 14 residues. Germline CDR1 is MNHNS and CDR2 is SASEGT. The V end lost 5 bases, the J end lost 8 bases, and 16 bases lay between the germline ends. The CDR3 nucleotides read TGTGCCAGCAGTCCCACAGGGTTTTCGGATGAGCAGTTCTTC. It yields the protein CASSPTGFSDEQFF.

In this sample, this clonotype turned up a few times. The chain is built from TRBV27 and TRBJ2-4; 8 nucleotides align to TRBD2. This CDR3 contains 16 residues. V was clipped by 2 bases and J by 3 bases; unmatched bases: 6. Germline V gives CDR1 MNHEY, CDR2 SMNVEV (reference sequence). CDR3 protein: CASSLEAGGVKNIQYF. CDR3 nucleotide sequence: TGTGCCAGCAGTTTAGAGGCGGGAGGCGTCAAAAACATTCAGTACTTC.

In its sample, this clonotype was seen a few times. The chain has TRBV29-1 and TRBJ1-2; D not certain. Germline V gene sequence: CDR1 SQVTM, CDR2 ANQGSEA. The CDR3 is 15 residues long. Trimming pared 2 bases from V and 0 bases from J, leaving 13 bases between. The CDR3 reads CSVEHPEKANYGYTF. The CDR3 DNA follows: TGCAGCGTTGAACACCCGGAAAAAGCTAACTATGGCTACACCTTC.

The chain couples TRBV5-6 to TRBJ1-2; D gene unclear. Trimming left V 0 bases short and J 0 bases short, with 12 bases between. This CDR3 spans 16 amino acids. Germline V gene data show CDR1 as SGHDT and CDR2 as YYEEEE. The CDR3 spells CASSLAGGPSNYGYTF. The CDR3 DNA sequence: TGTGCCAGCAGCTTGGCCGGTGGGCCGTCTAACTATGGCTACACCTTC.

The chain links TRBV10-3 to TRBJ1-4; no firm D call. The CDR3 runs 12 residues. Trimming pared 10 bases from V and 8 bases from J, leaving 14 bases between. Germline CDR1 reads ENHRY; CDR2 reads SYGVKD. CDR3 sequence reads: CATSWEGEKLFF. As DNA, the CDR3 is TGTGCCACCTCTTGGGAGGGCGAAAAACTGTTTTTT.

Many counts were recorded for this clonotype. The V and J genes are TRBV3-1 and TRBJ1-1; weak D call: TRBD1 (6 bases). The CDR3 is 14 residues long. Looked up from germline, CDR1 is LGHDT and CDR2 is YNNKEL (reference sequence). V was trimmed by 1 base and J by 10 bases, leaving 16 bases between them. CDR3 region: CASSQASRGVGAFF. CDR3 nucleotide sequence: TGTGCCAGCAGCCAAGCGTCCAGGGGCGTGGGAGCTTTCTTT. Full variable domain (missing parts from reference TRBV3-1 and TRBJ1-1): DTAVSQTPKYLVTQMGNDKSIKCEQNLGHDTMYWYKQDSKKFLKIMFSYNNKELIINETVPNRFSPKSPDKAHLNLHINSLELGDSAVYFCASSQASRGVGAFFGQGTRLTVV.

The chain combines TRBV7-2 with TRBJ2-1; D unclear. Trimming stripped 0 bases from V and 9 bases from J, with 9 bases between. The CDR3 extends over 13 amino acids. Germline values: CDR1 SGHTA, CDR2 FQGNSA. The CDR3 DNA is TGTGCCAGCAGCTTAGCAAGCATCAGTGAGCAGTTCTTC. As protein: CASSLASISEQFF.

This sequence joins TRBV7-8 and TRBJ2-7; possibly TRBD2 for D (6 bases). Trimming took 7 bases from V and 6 from J, leaving 19 bases between them. The length of the CDR3 is 14 residues. CDR1 and CDR2 from the germline V gene are SGHVS and FQNEAQ. The chain's CDR3 is CASTPGTSAGEQYV. DNA for the CDR3: TGTGCCAGCACCCCGGGGACTTCGGCTGGCGAGCAGTACGTC.

J is TRBJ2-1 and V is TRBV15, with no clear D. V gave up 0 bases and J gave up 9 bases, with 3 bases separating them. The CDR3 is 11 residues long. Germline V gives CDR1 LNHNV, CDR2 YYDKDF (reference sequence). For the CDR3, the DNA is TGTGCCACCAGCAGAGAGAGTGAGCAGTTCTTC. This encodes CATSRESEQFF.

This clonotype turned up a few times. The chain couples TRBV20-1 to TRBJ2-7; D tentatively reads TRBD1 or TRBD2 (5 bases each). CDR1 DFQATT and CDR2 SNEGSKA come from the germline V gene (reference sequence). Trimming cost V 4 bases and J 5 bases, with 9 bases left between them. The CDR3 extends over 11 amino acids. DNA of the CDR3: TGCAGTGCTACTCCGGGACACGAGCAGTACGTC. Translated, it gives CSATPGHEQYV.

There are a few counts of this clonotype. The chain is built from TRBV18 and TRBJ2-5; weak D call: TRBD2 (5 bases). Germline CDR1 KGHSH, CDR2 LQKENI. The CDR3 is 15 amino acids. V was clipped by 0 bases and J by 7 bases, with 15 bases between them. The CDR3 sequence: CASSPPDTPGGTQYF. The DNA for the CDR3 is TGTGCCAGCTCACCACCTGACACTCCTGGAGGGACCCAGTACTTC. Supplemented by reference TRBV18 and TRBJ2-5, the full variable domain reads NAGVMQNPRHLVRRRGQEARLRCSPMKGHSHVYWYRQLPEEGLKFMVYLQKENIIDESGMPKERFSAEFPKEGPSILRIQQVVRGDSAAYFCASSPPDTPGGTQYFGPGTRLLVL.

This clonotype was seen only a few times. This chain uses TRBV11-1 with TRBJ2-1, with 10 bases aligning to TRBD1. CDR3 length equals 19 residues. Unmatched junction bases numbered 12, after V lost 1 base and J lost 3 bases. Germline lookup yields CDR1 SGHAT and CDR2 FQDESV (reference sequence). CDR3: CASSLVRVPGTGDYNEQFF. CDR3 nucleotides: TGTGCCAGCAGCTTAGTACGAGTTCCCGGGACAGGGGACTACAATGAGCAGTTCTTC.

The CDR3 coding sequence is TGTGCCAGCGCGGGACAGTTTAATTCACCCCTCCACTTT. Translation: CASAGQFNSPLHF. The genes are TRBV7-2 and TRBJ1-6, with 7 positions matching TRBD1. Germline values: CDR1 SGHTA, CDR2 FQGNSA. With V trimmed by 8 bases and J by 6 bases, 4 bases remained unmatched. This CDR3 has 13 residues. Using reference TRBV7-2 and TRBJ1-6 for the parts outside the CDR3, the full variable domain is GAGVSQSPSNKVTEKGKDVELRCDPISGHTALYWYRQSLGQGLEFLIYFQGNSAPDKSGLPSDRFSAERTGGSVSTLTIQRTQQEDSAVYLCASAGQFNSPLHFGNGTRLTVT.

This clonotype came up a few times. The V call is TRBV5-1, the J call TRBJ2-5, with D tentatively TRBD1 or TRBD2 (6 bases each). Germline assignment: CDR1 SGHRS and CDR2 YFSETQ. V was cut by 4 bases and J by 5 bases, with 21 bases left in between. This CDR3 is 16 amino acids long. In DNA, the CDR3 is TGCGCCAGCAGCCTGGAAGGGGGGTTTGGGTCCGAGACCCAGTACTTC. The encoded protein is CASSLEGGFGSETQYF.

This clonotype was seen ten or more times. The chain combines TRBV12-3 or TRBV12-4 with TRBJ1-2; unclear D gene. Trimming removed 1 base from V and 5 bases from J, with 8 bases in between. The CDR3 length is 13 residues. The CDR3 bases are TGTGCCAGCAGTTTAGAGGCCAAGTATGGCTACACCTTC. Its protein product is CASSLEAKYGYTF.